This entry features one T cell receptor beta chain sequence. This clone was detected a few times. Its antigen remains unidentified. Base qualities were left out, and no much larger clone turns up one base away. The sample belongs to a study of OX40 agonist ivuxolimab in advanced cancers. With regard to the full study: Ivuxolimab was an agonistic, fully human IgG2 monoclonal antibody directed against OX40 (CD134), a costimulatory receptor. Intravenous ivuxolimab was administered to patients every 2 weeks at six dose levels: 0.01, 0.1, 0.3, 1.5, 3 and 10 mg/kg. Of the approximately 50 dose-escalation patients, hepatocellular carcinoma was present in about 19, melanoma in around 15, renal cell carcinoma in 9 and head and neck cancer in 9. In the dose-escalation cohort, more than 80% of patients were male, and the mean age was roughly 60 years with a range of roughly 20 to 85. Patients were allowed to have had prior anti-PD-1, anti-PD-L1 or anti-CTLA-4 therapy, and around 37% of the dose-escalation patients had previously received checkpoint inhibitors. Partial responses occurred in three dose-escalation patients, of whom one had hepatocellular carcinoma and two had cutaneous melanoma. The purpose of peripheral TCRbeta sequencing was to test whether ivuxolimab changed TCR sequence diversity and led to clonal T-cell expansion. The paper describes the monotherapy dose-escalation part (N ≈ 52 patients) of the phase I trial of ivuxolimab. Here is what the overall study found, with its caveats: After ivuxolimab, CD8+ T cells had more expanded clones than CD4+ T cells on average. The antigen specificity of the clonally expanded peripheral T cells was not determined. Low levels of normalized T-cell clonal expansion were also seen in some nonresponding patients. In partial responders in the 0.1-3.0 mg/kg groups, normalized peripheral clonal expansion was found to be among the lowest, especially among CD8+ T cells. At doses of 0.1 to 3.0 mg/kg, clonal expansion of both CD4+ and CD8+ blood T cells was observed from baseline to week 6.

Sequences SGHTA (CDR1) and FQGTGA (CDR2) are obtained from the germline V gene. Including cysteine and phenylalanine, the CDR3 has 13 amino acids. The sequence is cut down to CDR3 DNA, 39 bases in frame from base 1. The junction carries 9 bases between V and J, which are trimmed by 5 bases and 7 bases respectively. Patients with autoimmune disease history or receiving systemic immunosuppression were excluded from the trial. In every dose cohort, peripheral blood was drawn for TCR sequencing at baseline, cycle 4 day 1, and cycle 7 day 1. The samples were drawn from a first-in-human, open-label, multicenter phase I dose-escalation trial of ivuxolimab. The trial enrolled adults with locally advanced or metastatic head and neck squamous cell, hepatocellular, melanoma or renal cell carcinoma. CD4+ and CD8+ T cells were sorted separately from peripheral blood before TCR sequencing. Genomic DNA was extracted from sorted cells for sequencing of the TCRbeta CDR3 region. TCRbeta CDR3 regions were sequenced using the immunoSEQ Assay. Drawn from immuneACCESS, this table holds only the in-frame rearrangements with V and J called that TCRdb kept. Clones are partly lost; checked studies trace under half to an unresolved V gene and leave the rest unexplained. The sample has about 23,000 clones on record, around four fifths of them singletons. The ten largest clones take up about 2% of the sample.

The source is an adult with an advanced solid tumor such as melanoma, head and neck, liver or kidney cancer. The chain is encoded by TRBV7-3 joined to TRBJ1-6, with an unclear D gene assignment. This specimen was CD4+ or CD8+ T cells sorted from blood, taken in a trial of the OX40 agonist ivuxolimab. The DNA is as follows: TGTGCCAGCAGCCAGGATGGGAATTCACCCCTCCACTTT. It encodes CASSQDGNSPLHF.